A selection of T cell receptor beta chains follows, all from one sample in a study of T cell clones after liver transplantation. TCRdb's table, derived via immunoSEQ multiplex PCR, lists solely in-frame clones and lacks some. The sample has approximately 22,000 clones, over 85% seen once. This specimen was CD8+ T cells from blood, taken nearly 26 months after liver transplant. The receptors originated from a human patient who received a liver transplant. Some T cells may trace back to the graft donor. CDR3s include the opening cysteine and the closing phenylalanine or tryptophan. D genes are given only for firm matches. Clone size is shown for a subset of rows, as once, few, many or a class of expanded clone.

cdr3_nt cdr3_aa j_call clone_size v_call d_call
TGTGCCACCAGCAGAGATCTCTGGCGGGAGAGCGACGTCACCGGGGAGCTGTTTTTT CATSRDLWRESDVTGELFF TRBJ2-2 NA TRBV15 TRBD2
TGCGCCAGCAGCTTGGCTGGCCCTAGCTCCTACAATGAGCAGTTCTTC CASSLAGPSSYNEQFF TRBJ2-1 NA TRBV5-1 NA
TGTGCCTGGAGTGCAGCGGGAGGTTCCGCAGATACGCAGTATTTT CAWSAAGGSADTQYF TRBJ2-3 NA TRBV30 TRBD2
TGTGCCAGCAGCCACCCTTGGGGCAGGAACACTGAAGCTTTCTTT CASSHPWGRNTEAFF TRBJ1-1 NA TRBV7-2 NA
TGTGCCAGCAGCTCTGGACAGATATATGGCTACACCTTC CASSSGQIYGYTF TRBJ1-2 NA TRBV5-6 NA
TGTGCCAGCAGCTTTCAGGCGGGGGACTACAATGAGCAGTTCTTC CASSFQAGDYNEQFF TRBJ2-1 NA TRBV7-9 TRBD2
TGTGCCAGCAGCTCCGGACCTGGGGGAAATGAGCAGTTCTTC CASSSGPGGNEQFF TRBJ2-1 NA TRBV7-8 NA
TGTGCCAGCAGAACCCGGGACAGGGGGTCCTACGAGCAGTACTTC CASRTRDRGSYEQYF TRBJ2-7 NA TRBV27 TRBD1
TGTGCCAGCAGTTTATTGCCTGGGGTGTCCGGGGAGCTGTTTTTT CASSLLPGVSGELFF TRBJ2-2 NA TRBV27 NA
TGTGCCAGCAGTTATAGCGGGACCCAGAATGAGCAGTTCTTC CASSYSGTQNEQFF TRBJ2-1 NA TRBV6-5 TRBD2
TGTGCCAGTAGTATTGGGGGGGCCTCCTCCTACGAGCAGTACTTC CASSIGGASSYEQYF TRBJ2-7 NA TRBV19 NA
TGTGCCAGCAGTTCCTATAACACCGGGGAGCTGTTTTTT CASSSYNTGELFF TRBJ2-2 once TRBV6-5 NA
TGCAGCGTTGAAGGGTTCGGACTAACCTACAATGAGCAGTTCTTC CSVEGFGLTYNEQFF TRBJ2-1 once TRBV29-1 NA
TGTGCCAGCAGTTACGTAACGTCGGCTGAAGCTTTCTTT CASSYVTSAEAFF TRBJ1-1 NA TRBV6-5 NA
TGTGCCAGCAGCTTAGGGGCTAGCGGGAGGGGCAATGAGCAGTTCTTC CASSLGASGRGNEQFF TRBJ2-1 NA TRBV7-6 TRBD2
TGTGCCATCATCGGGGAGGGTCAAGATACGCAGTATTTT CAIIGEGQDTQYF TRBJ2-3 NA TRBV10-3 TRBD2
TGTGCCAGCATTTGGTCAGCAATCTACAATGAGCAGTTCTTC CASIWSAIYNEQFF TRBJ2-1 NA TRBV25-1 NA
TGTGCCAGCAGTAGCCTAGGGACTAGTCTCAATGAGCAGTTCTTC CASSSLGTSLNEQFF TRBJ2-1 NA TRBV27 TRBD2
TGTGCCAGCAGCTTAGGAGGGGAATATAGCAATCAGCCCCAGCATTTT CASSLGGEYSNQPQHF TRBJ1-5 NA TRBV7-8 NA
TGTGCCAGCGACACAGGGACTAGCGGGAGAGATACGCAGTATTTT CASDTGTSGRDTQYF TRBJ2-3 once TRBV18 TRBD2
TGTGCCAGCAGCTTTCCTAGATACAATGAGCAGTTCTTC CASSFPRYNEQFF TRBJ2-1 NA TRBV7-9 NA
TGTGCCAGCCGCCTTGGAGGATCGGGCTACGAGCAGTACTTC CASRLGGSGYEQYF TRBJ2-7 NA TRBV27 NA
TGCGCCAGCAGCCCCCCAAACACTGAAGCTTTCTTT CASSPPNTEAFF TRBJ1-1 NA TRBV5-1 NA
TGTGCCAGCAGCCACAGGACAGGGAACACTGAAGCTTTCTTT CASSHRTGNTEAFF TRBJ1-1 few TRBV14 TRBD1
TGTGCCAGCATCCCTATAGGAGGGGGGACAGGGCGATCTGGGGCCAACGTCCTGACTTTC CASIPIGGGTGRSGANVLTF TRBJ2-6 few TRBV28 TRBD1
TGTGCCAGCAGCAGCGGCTACGAGCAGTACTTC CASSSGYEQYF TRBJ2-7 NA TRBV4-2 NA
TGTGCCAGCAGTTTATCTGCTAGGGCCCAAGAGACCCAGTACTTC CASSLSARAQETQYF TRBJ2-5 NA TRBV27 NA
TGTGCCAGCAGTTCCGGGACACCCTACGAGCAGTACTTC CASSSGTPYEQYF TRBJ2-7 NA TRBV6-5 NA
TGCAGCGTTGAAGGGGGGCCGAACACCGGGGAGCTGTTTTTT CSVEGGPNTGELFF TRBJ2-2 NA TRBV29-1 NA
TGTGCCAGCAGCCCGGCGGGTACTGAAGCTTTCTTT CASSPAGTEAFF TRBJ1-1 NA TRBV7-9 NA
TGTGCCAGCAGCTTAGTCATCTTTGAGCAGTACTTC CASSLVIFEQYF TRBJ2-7 NA TRBV7-8 NA
TGTGCCAGCAGCAAAGTATACTGGGACAGGGCGGATTGCAATCAGCCCCAGCATTTT CASSKVYWDRADCNQPQHF TRBJ1-5 NA TRBV21-1 NA
TGCGCCAGCAGCCAAACCTTTAAGGGGAACCTCTACGAGCAGTACTTC CASSQTFKGNLYEQYF TRBJ2-7 NA TRBV4-1 NA
TGTGCCAGCAGCTTGGGACAGGCTAACTATGGCTACACCTTC CASSLGQANYGYTF TRBJ1-2 NA TRBV7-9 TRBD1
TGTGCCAGCATCCCCTACTCTGGCAGGGTGAACACCGGGGAGCTGTTTTTT CASIPYSGRVNTGELFF TRBJ2-2 few TRBV28 NA
TGTGCCAGCGCGAAGCGGGCGTACCAAGAGACCCAGTACTTC CASAKRAYQETQYF TRBJ2-5 NA TRBV27 NA
TGTGCCAGCAGTTTAGGGACTCAAGAGACCCAGTACTTC CASSLGTQETQYF TRBJ2-5 NA TRBV27 NA
TGTGCCAGCAGTTTAGGGACTAGCGGGAGTGCGTACGAGCAGTACTTC CASSLGTSGSAYEQYF TRBJ2-7 once TRBV27 TRBD2
TGTGCCAGCAGCCAAGGCCGGACCGGGGCCAACGTCCTGACTTTC CASSQGRTGANVLTF TRBJ2-6 NA TRBV14 NA
TGCGCCAGCAGTGGAGAACAGGGCCGGCCCCAGCATTTT CASSGEQGRPQHF TRBJ1-5 NA TRBV4-1 NA
TGTGCCACCAGCAGAGATGGCGGGGAAAAACTGTTTTTT CATSRDGGEKLFF TRBJ1-4 once TRBV15 NA
TGTGCCAGCTCTAGCGGGACACTGCAAGAGACCCAGTACTTC CASSSGTLQETQYF TRBJ2-5 NA TRBV7-9 TRBD2
TGTGCCAGCAGACGACTAGCGGGAGACTACAATGAGCAGTTCTTC CASRRLAGDYNEQFF TRBJ2-1 NA TRBV2 TRBD2
TGCGCCAGCAGCCAAGCAACAGGGTCTAACTATGGCTACACCTTC CASSQATGSNYGYTF TRBJ1-2 NA TRBV4-1 NA
TGCGCCAGCAGCTTGGCCTCTAGCGGGGGTCCTCAGGACGAGCAGTACTTC CASSLASSGGPQDEQYF TRBJ2-7 NA TRBV5-1 TRBD2
TGTGCCAGCAGCGTAGAGAGAGGGGCGGTCACAGATACGCAGTATTTT CASSVERGAVTDTQYF TRBJ2-3 NA TRBV9 NA
TGTGCTAGTGGGATTACTAGCGGGAGGCCCTACGAGCAGTACTTC CASGITSGRPYEQYF TRBJ2-7 NA TRBV12-5 TRBD2
TGTGCCAGTAGTTTCACGGGGGATACGCAGTATTTT CASSFTGDTQYF TRBJ2-3 NA TRBV27 NA
TGTGCCATCAGTGAAGTGAGAGGGGGCGATGAGACCCAGTACTTC CAISEVRGGDETQYF TRBJ2-5 NA TRBV10-3 TRBD1
TGTGCCAGCAGCTCCCTGATTAGCGGGCCCTCCTACGAGCAGTACTTC CASSSLISGPSYEQYF TRBJ2-7 NA TRBV5-6 TRBD2
TGTGCCACCCTAGCGTACGGGGAGCTGTTTTTT CATLAYGELFF TRBJ2-2 NA TRBV2 NA